Following are 5 T cell receptor beta chains from one sample sequenced in a study of T cell repertoires in cytomegalovirus infection. MiXCR was run by TCRdb on the reads, yielding one entry per CDR3 protein. In the table there are 360,000 or so distinct CDR3 sequences, roughly 34% of which are singletons. These receptors' targets are unknown. Source: cultured PBMCs, taken from culture after CMV antigen stimulation. These receptors came from a human donor in good health (CMV status not recorded). Some clones in this sample may be carry-over from other donors' samples.

This clonotype has only a few counts. The rearrangement joins TRBV4-3 to TRBJ2-1; tentatively, D is TRBD2 (5 bases). The CDR3 extends over 17 amino acids. Trimming stripped 1 base from V and 0 bases from J, with 13 bases between. Germline V CDR1 and CDR2: LGHNA, YSLEER. For the CDR3, the DNA is TGCGCCAGCAGCCAAGCGCTAGTCACTAGCTCCTACAATGAGCAGTTCTTC. Translation: CASSQALVTSSYNEQFF.

This clonotype was counted between two and nine times. The chain recombines TRBV28 with TRBJ1-4; no definite D call. V lost 7 bases and J 8 bases, leaving 14 bases between the germline ends. Per the germline V gene, CDR1 is MDHEN and CDR2 is SYDVKM. This CDR3 is built from 13 residues. The CDR3 protein is CASTTVVGEKLFF. The DNA for the CDR3 is TGTGCCAGCACAACGGTCGTCGGAGAAAAACTGTTTTTT.

This clonotype has at least ten counts. The chain couples TRBV6-1 to TRBJ2-3, with 11 bases lining up with TRBD2. Germline loops: CDR1 MNHNS, CDR2 SASEGT. The CDR3 sequence is 16 residues long. Trimming at V came to 4 bases and at J to 2 bases, leaving 5 bases not matched to a gene. CDR3 nucleotides: TGTGCCAGCAGTGGATGGACTAGCGGGTCCACAGATACGCAGTATTTT. Translating gives CASSGWTSGSTDTQYF.

The chain joins TRBV20-1 to TRBJ2-1; a weak D match, TRBD2 (6 bases). CDR3 size: 12 residues. In germline, CDR1 is DFQATT, CDR2 SNEGSKA (reference sequence). Trimming stripped 2 bases from V and 9 bases from J, with 11 bases between. Written as DNA, the CDR3 is TGCAGTGCTAGAAGGCTAGCGAGTGAGCAGTTCTTC. Encoded protein: CSARRLASEQFF.

The rearrangement links TRBV7-2 to TRBJ2-4; D gene unclear. Trimming cost V 7 bases and J 8 bases, with 9 bases left between them. This CDR3 contains 11 residues. Per the germline V gene, CDR1 is SGHTA and CDR2 is FQGNSA. This CDR3 is CASTLLDIQYF. The CDR3, as DNA: TGTGCCAGCACCCTTCTCGACATTCAGTACTTC.